This T cell receptor beta chain was profiled in a study of neoadjuvant anti-PD-1 for oral cavity cancer (dated by TCRdb to about 2021). Turning to the overall study: Patients mostly received three to four biweekly doses of nivolumab at 3 mg/kg before curative-intent surgical resection. Patients without progression received a fourth nivolumab dose around day 43 and underwent definitive surgical resection on days 50-56. Under RECIST 1.1, patients with complete response, partial response or stable disease were classed as responders, and patients with progression were classed as non-responders. There were eleven to twelve patients in the parent correlative cohort, and the response rate was 33%.

What this sample's time point label stands for: before neoadjuvant nivolumab. Patients had been newly diagnosed with stage II-IVA oral cavity squamous cell carcinoma, and no prior systemic or radiation treatment had been given to the patients. The cohort was composed of patients with HPV-negative, locally advanced oral cavity squamous cell carcinoma. Peripheral blood mononuclear cells were analyzed directly, without maintenance or expansion in culture. The samples were obtained from a longitudinal correlative study of a single-arm phase II trial testing neoadjuvant nivolumab in oral cavity squamous cell carcinoma. Subject-matched pre- and post-treatment PBMCs and tumors from three responders and three non-responders underwent genomic DNA-based TCRbeta sequencing. Peripheral blood mononuclear cells were collected before nivolumab treatment and were collected again after treatment, at the time of surgery. The Maxwell RSC DNA from Cells kit was used to isolate genomic DNA from PBMCs.

Worth noting for this clone: The clone's antigen remains unknown. Base qualities are not provided; no much larger clone lies one nucleotide away.

The CDR3 spans 12 residues, from the cysteine through the phenylalanine. Of the read, only the CDR3 DNA is kept; its 36 bases are in frame from base 1. The germline V gene supplies CDR1 SQVTM and CDR2 ANQGSEA. For deep sequencing, each PBMC sample was run in six replicates, with libraries mostly built from about 0.45 ug of input genomic DNA. TCRbeta libraries were prepared with the immunoSEQ hsTCRbeta kit according to the manufacturer's instructions. Sequencing of the completed libraries took place using an Illumina NovaSeq 6000 S4 flow cell after they had been pooled to roughly 3.2 nM. In the source study's methods: The immunoSEQ Analyzer was used for raw data preprocessing and quality control. The analysis was limited to productive rearrangements, and each clonotype was defined by a unique CDR3 amino acid sequence. Repertoire clonality was estimated as the Gini-Simpson index, which was computed with the R package tcR. Student's t test was used to compare Gini indices, while Pearson correlation assessed associations with tumor size change. The clones in this table, taken by TCRdb from immuneACCESS, are in-frame only. Not every clone is retained; where verified, under half of the shortfall comes from an unresolved V gene, and the cause of the rest is unknown. V, J and clone size reflect that table, while D and trimming were determined from the DNA. The sample contains some 14,000 clones, 60% to 80% of them found a single time. Of the sample, 2.4% is held by the ten largest clones.

Paper-wide results and their limitations: After neoadjuvant nivolumab, T cell clonality (Gini index) in PBMCs was significantly higher in non-responders than in responders. A higher pretreatment blood Treg/Th17 ratio correlated with both higher pretreatment blood TCRbeta clonality and lower post-treatment tumor TCRbeta clonality. TCR analyses included only a few patients per response group, and the authors called for larger cohorts for validation.

This TCR was recovered from a person aged 40 to 85 with oral cavity squamous cell carcinoma. The sequenced sample was PBMCs, obtained before nivolumab (anti-PD-1) treatment. The sequence is built from TRBV29-1 and TRBJ2-3; no D gene call is confident. In nucleotides, the sequence is TGCAGTTGTCAGAAGGCAGGCCTCGGGCGGTATTTT. This encodes CSCQKAGLGRYF.